Listed below are T cell receptor beta chains from one sample, sequenced in a study of blood T cell repertoires in COVID-19. Profiled with immunoSEQ multiplex PCR; TCRdb holds only in-frame clones, not every one. The table has 85,000 to 130,000 clones, roughly four fifths seen once; the top ten hold more than 4.5%. Specimen: peripheral blood. These TCRs come from a man in his 60s with acute or convalescent COVID-19. Each CDR3 is given with its conserved first and last residue. A D gene is named only where the DNA matches it firmly. For some rows the clone size is stated as once, few or many, or as a class when expanded; others skip it.

CASSLSRDRGPEQYF	TGTGCCAGCAGTTTGTCAAGAGACAGGGGGCCCGAGCAGTACTTC	TRBD1	TRBV28	TRBJ2-7	-
CASGGTAYNEQFF	TGTGCCAGCGGAGGGACAGCCTACAATGAGCAGTTCTTC	-	TRBV12-3/TRBV12-4	TRBJ2-1	few
CASSVAVRETQYF	TGTGCCAGCAGCGTAGCGGTCCGGGAGACCCAGTACTTC	-	TRBV9	TRBJ2-5	-
CASRGVSTNEKLFF	TGTGCCAGTAGAGGAGTCTCAACTAATGAAAAACTGTTTTTT	-	TRBV19	TRBJ1-4	-
CASSLGGTGDGYTF	TGTGCCAGCAGCCTCGGGGGGACAGGGGATGGCTACACCTTC	TRBD1	TRBV7-3	TRBJ1-2	-
CASSSSREEAGNTIYF	TGTGCCAGCAGCTCCTCCAGGGAAGAAGCTGGAAACACCATATATTTT	-	TRBV7-6	TRBJ1-3	-
CASSTAQEHEKLFF	TGTGCCAGTAGTACCGCCCAGGAACATGAAAAACTGTTTTTT	-	TRBV19	TRBJ1-4	-
CASSPLGSVVSRDNSPLHF	TGTGCCAGCTCACCACTGGGGTCCGTCGTCTCCAGGGATAATTCACCCCTCCACTTT	-	TRBV18	TRBJ1-6	-
CASSLSVSDEQFF	TGTGCCAGCAGCTTATCCGTCAGCGATGAGCAGTTCTTC	-	TRBV7-9	TRBJ2-1	-
CASSLRGRNQPQHF	TGTGCCAGCAGCCTCAGGGGGCGAAATCAGCCCCAGCATTTT	TRBD1	TRBV5-6	TRBJ1-5	-
CASSEVGVGGYTF	TGTGCCAGCAGTGAAGTAGGGGTAGGCGGCTACACCTTC	-	TRBV6-1	TRBJ1-2	-
CASSAASGIYNEQFF	TGTGCCAGCAGCGCCGCTAGCGGGATCTACAATGAGCAGTTCTTC	TRBD2	TRBV9	TRBJ2-1	-
CASSQEGLAGRETQYF	TGCGCCAGCAGCCAAGAGGGACTAGCGGGACGGGAGACCCAGTACTTC	TRBD2	TRBV4-1	TRBJ2-5	-
CAITATGVIGTEAFF	TGTGCCATCACCGCTACAGGGGTTATAGGTACTGAAGCTTTCTTT	TRBD1	TRBV10-3	TRBJ1-1	-
CASSLGQGYEQFF	TGTGCCAGCAGCTTAGGACAGGGCTATGAGCAGTTCTTC	TRBD1	TRBV5-4	TRBJ2-1	few
CASSDSARASDTQYF	TGTGCCAGCAGTGACTCGGCCAGGGCCTCAGATACGCAGTATTTT	-	TRBV6-4	TRBJ2-3	-
CARSLGGGTDTQYF	TGTGCCAGAAGCTTGGGGGGAGGCACAGATACGCAGTATTTT	-	TRBV5-3	TRBJ2-3	-
CASNSAGQNYGYTF	TGCGCCAGCAACTCCGCTGGACAGAACTATGGCTACACCTTC	-	TRBV5-1	TRBJ1-2	-
CAWNQGAPYEQYF	TGTGCCTGGAACCAGGGGGCTCCCTACGAGCAGTACTTC	TRBD1	TRBV30	TRBJ2-7	-
CAWSPSTSAQFF	TGTGCCTGGAGTCCCTCGACTAGCGCCCAGTTCTTC	TRBD2	TRBV30	TRBJ2-1	few
CASSPGLGGGFNEQFF	TGTGCCAGCAGCCCGGGACTTGGTGGGGGTTTTAATGAGCAGTTCTTC	-	TRBV7-9	TRBJ2-1	-
CASSLTSGSNEQFF	TGTGCCAGCAGCTTGACTAGCGGGAGCAATGAGCAGTTCTTC	TRBD2	TRBV7-2	TRBJ2-1	-
CASSNVGRDTGELFF	TGTGCCAGTAGTAATGTGGGGCGCGACACCGGGGAGCTGTTTTTT	-	TRBV19	TRBJ2-2	-
CASSVGSPTGPGVFGYTF	TGTGCCAGCAGCGTAGGGTCCCCGACAGGTCCTGGGGTGTTTGGCTACACCTTC	-	TRBV9	TRBJ1-2	few
CASSEVTGRETQYF	TGTGCCAGCAGTGAAGTAACAGGCAGGGAGACCCAGTACTTC	-	TRBV2	TRBJ2-5	-
CASSQEGGTGANSPLHF	TGCGCCAGCAGCCAAGAAGGGGGGACAGGGGCCAATTCACCCCTCCACTTT	TRBD1	TRBV4-1	TRBJ1-6	-
CASSLGDRGPTEAFF	TGTGCCAGCAGCTTAGGGGACAGGGGGCCCACTGAAGCTTTCTTT	TRBD1	TRBV7-9	TRBJ1-1	-
CASRQAGTYEKLFF	TGTGCCAGCAGACAAGCCGGGACATATGAAAAACTGTTTTTT	-	TRBV27	TRBJ1-4	-